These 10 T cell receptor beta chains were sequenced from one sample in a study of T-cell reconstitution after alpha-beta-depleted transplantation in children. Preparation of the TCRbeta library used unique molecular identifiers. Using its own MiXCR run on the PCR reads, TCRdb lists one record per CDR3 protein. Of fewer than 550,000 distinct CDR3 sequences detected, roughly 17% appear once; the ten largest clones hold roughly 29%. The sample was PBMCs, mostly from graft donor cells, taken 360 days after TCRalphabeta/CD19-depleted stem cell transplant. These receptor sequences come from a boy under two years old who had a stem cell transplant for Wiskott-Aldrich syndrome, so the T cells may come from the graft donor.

The CDR3 reads CATSESGSHNEQFF. As DNA, the CDR3 is TGTGCCACCAGTGAGAGCGGGAGCCACAATGAGCAGTTCTTC. V is TRBV24-1 and J is TRBJ2-1, with TRBD2 matching 8 bases. V lost 4 bases, J lost 5 bases, and 3 bases stayed unmatched. Germline V gene lookup returns CDR1 KGHDR and CDR2 SFDVKD. The CDR3 extends over 14 amino acids.

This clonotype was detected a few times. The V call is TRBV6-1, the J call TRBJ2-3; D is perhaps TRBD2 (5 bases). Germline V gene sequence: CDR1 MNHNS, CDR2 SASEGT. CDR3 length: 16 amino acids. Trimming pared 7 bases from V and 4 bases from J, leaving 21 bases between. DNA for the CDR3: TGTGCCAGCACCACCGGTTCCGGGGTTATTGCAGATACGCAGTATTTT. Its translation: CASTTGSGVIADTQYF.

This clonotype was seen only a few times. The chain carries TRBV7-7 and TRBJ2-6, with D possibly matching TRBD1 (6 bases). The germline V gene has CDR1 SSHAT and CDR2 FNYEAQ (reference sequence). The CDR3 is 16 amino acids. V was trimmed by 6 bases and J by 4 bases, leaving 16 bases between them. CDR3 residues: CASRKSGVEGANVLTF. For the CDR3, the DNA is TGTGCCAGCAGGAAGTCAGGGGTGGAAGGGGCCAACGTCCTGACTTTC.

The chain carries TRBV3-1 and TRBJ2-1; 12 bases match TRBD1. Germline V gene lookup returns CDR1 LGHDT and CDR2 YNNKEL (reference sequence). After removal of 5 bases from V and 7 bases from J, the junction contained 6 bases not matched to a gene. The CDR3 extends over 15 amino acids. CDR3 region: CASSWGQGAMNEQFF. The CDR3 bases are TGTGCCAGCAGCTGGGGACAGGGGGCTATGAATGAGCAGTTCTTC.

Here the CDR3 reads CASSQGTVAKNIQYF. The CDR3, as DNA: TGTGCCAGCAGCCAGGGGACGGTAGCCAAAAACATTCAGTACTTC. The chain uses TRBV7-9 and TRBJ2-4, with D perhaps matching TRBD1 (6 bases). The V gene's germline CDR1 is SEHNR and CDR2 FQNEAQ (reference sequence). Deletions cut 5 bases from V and 0 bases from J, with 11 bases between. CDR3 size: 15 residues.

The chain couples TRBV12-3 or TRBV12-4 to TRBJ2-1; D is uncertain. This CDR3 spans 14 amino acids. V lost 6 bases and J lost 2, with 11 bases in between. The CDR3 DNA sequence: TGTGCCAGCAGGGATGATGCTACCTACAATGAGCAGTTCTTC. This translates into CASRDDATYNEQFF.

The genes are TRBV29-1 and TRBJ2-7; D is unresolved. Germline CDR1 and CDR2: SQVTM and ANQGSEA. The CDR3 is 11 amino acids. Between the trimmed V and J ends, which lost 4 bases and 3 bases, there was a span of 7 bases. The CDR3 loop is CSVGQIYEQYF. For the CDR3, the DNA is TGCAGCGTTGGTCAAATCTACGAGCAGTACTTC.

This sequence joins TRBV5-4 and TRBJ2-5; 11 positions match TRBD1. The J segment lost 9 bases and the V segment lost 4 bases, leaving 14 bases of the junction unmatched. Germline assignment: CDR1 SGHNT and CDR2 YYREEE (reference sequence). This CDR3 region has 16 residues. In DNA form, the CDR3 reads TGTGCCAGCAGCCCGGGGGACAGGGGGTTTACCGGGGCCCAGTACTTC. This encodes CASSPGDRGFTGAQYF.

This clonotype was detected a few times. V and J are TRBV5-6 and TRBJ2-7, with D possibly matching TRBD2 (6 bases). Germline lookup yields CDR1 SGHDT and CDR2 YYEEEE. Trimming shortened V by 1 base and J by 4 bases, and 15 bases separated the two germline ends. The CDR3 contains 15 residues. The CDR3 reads CASSLIGRSGYEQYF. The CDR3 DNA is TGTGCCAGCAGCTTGATTGGACGTAGCGGTTACGAGCAGTACTTC.

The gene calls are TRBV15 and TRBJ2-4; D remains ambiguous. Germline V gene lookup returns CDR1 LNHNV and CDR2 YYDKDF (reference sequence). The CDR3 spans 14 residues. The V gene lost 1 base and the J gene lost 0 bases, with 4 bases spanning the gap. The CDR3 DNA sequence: TGTGCCACCAGCAGAGCGACAGCCAAAAACATTCAGTACTTC. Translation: CATSRATAKNIQYF.